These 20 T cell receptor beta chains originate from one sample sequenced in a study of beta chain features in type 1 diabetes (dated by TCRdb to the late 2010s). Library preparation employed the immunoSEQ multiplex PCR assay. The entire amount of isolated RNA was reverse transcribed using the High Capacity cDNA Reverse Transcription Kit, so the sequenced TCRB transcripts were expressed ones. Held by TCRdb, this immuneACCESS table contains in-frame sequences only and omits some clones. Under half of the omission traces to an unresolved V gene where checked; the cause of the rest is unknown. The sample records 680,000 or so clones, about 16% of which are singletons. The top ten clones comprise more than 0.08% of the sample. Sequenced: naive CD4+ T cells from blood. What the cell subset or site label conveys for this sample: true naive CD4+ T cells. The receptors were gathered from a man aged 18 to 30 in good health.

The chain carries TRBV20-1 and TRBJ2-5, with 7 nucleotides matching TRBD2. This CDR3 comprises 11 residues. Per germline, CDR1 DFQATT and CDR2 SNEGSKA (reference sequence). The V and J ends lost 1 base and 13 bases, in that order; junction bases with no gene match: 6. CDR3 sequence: CSARVKRDSYF. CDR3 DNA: TGCAGTGCTAGAGTCAAGCGGGACTCGTACTTC.

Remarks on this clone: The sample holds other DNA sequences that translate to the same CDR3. The CDR3 region is CASGLSLQAGGWNNEQFF. CDR3 coding DNA: TGTGCTAGTGGGCTCTCCCTCCAGGCGGGAGGTTGGAACAATGAGCAGTTCTTC. This rearrangement joins TRBV12-5 to TRBJ2-1; 8 bases agree with TRBD2. Germline V lookup: CDR1 LGHNT, CDR2 FRNRAP. The CDR3 extends over 18 amino acids. V gave up 6 bases and J gave up 5 bases; unmatched junction bases: 18.

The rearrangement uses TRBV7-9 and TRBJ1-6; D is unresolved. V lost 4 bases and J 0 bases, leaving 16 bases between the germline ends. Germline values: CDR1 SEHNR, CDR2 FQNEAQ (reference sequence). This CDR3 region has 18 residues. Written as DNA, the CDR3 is TGTGCCAGCAGCTCCCTACGTAAGACCAGCTCCTATAATTCACCCCTCCACTTT. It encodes CASSSLRKTSSYNSPLHF.

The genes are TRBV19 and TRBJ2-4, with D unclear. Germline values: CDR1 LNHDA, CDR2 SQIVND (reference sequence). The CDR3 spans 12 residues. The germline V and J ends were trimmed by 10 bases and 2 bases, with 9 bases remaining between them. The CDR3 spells CANIGTKNIQYF. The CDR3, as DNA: TGTGCCAACATTGGGACCAAAAACATTCAGTACTTC.

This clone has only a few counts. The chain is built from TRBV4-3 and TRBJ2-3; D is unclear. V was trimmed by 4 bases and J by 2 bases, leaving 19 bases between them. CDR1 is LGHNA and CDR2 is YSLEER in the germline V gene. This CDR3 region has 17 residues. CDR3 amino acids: CASSPGPLGQNTDTQYF. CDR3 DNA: TGCGCCAGCAGCCCTGGCCCCCTAGGGCAAAACACAGATACGCAGTATTTT.

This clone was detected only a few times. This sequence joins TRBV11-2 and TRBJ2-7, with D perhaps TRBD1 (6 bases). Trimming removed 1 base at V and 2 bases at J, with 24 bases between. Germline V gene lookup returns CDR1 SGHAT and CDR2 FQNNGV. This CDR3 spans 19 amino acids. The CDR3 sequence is CASSLVSPRTVKRPYEQYF. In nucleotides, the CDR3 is TGTGCCAGCAGCTTAGTATCCCCAAGGACAGTTAAACGCCCCTACGAGCAGTACTTC.

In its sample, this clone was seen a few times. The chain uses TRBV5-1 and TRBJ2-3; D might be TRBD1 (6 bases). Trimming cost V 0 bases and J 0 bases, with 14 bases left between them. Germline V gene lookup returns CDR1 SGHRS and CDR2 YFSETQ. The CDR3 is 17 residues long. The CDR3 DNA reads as TGCGCCAGCAGCTTGGGCTACCGAAGGGGGAGCACAGATACGCAGTATTTT. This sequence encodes CASSLGYRRGSTDTQYF.

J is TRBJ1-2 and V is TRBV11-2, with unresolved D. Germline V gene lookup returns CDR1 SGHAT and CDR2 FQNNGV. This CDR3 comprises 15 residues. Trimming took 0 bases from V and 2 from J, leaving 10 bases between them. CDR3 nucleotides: TGTGCCAGCAGCTTAGATCCGGTGGGAAACTATGGCTACACCTTC. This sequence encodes CASSLDPVGNYGYTF.

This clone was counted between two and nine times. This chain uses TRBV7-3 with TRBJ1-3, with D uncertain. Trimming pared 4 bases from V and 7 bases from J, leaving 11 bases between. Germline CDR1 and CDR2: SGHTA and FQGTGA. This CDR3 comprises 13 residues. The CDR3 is CASSWSTDNTIYF. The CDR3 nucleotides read TGTGCCAGCAGCTGGTCAACGGACAACACCATATATTTT.

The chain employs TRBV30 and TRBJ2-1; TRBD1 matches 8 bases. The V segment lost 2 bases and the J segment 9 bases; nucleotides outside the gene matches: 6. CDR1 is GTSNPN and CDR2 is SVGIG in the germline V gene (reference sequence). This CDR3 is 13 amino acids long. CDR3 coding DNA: TGTGCCTGGAGTCAGGACAGGGTATCTGAGCAGTTCTTC. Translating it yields CAWSQDRVSEQFF. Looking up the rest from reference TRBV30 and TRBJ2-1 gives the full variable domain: SQTIHQWPATLVQPVGSPLSLECTVEGTSNPNLYWYRQAAGRGLQLLFYSVGIGQISSEVPQNLSASRPQDRQFILSSKKLLLSDSGFYLCAWSQDRVSEQFFGPGTRLTVL.

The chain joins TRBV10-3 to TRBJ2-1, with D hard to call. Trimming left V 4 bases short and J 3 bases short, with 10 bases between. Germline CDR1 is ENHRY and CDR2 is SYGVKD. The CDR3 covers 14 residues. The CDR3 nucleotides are TGTGCCATCAGTGCGGGTTCGGGCTACAATGAGCAGTTCTTC. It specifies CAISAGSGYNEQFF.

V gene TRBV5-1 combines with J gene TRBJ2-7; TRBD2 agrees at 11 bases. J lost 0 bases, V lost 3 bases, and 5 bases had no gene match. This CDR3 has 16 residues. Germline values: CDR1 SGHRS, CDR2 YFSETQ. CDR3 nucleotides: TGCGCCAGCAGCTCCCCGGGGACTAGCGGCTCCTACGAGCAGTACTTC. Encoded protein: CASSSPGTSGSYEQYF.

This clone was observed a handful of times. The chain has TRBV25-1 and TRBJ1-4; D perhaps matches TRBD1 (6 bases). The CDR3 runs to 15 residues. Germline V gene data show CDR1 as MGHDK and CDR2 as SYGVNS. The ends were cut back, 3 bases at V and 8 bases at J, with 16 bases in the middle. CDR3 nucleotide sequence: TGTGCCAGCAGTGAGCTTTTTGGGGGCCAGGAAAAACTGTTTTTT. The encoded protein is CASSELFGGQEKLFF.

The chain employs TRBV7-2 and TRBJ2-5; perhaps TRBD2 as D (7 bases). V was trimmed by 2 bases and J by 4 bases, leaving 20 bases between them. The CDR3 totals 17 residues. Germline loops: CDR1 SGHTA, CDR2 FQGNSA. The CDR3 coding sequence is TGTGCCAGCAGCTTAAGGCGGTTGCGGGGGCGAGTAGAGACCCAGTACTTC. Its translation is CASSLRRLRGRVETQYF.

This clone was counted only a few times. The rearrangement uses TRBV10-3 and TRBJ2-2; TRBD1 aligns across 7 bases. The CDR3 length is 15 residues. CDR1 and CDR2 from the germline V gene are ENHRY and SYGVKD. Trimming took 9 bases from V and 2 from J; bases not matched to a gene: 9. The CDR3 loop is CAIETGTDNTGELFF. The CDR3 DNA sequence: TGTGCCATAGAAACCGGGACAGACAACACCGGGGAGCTGTTTTTT.

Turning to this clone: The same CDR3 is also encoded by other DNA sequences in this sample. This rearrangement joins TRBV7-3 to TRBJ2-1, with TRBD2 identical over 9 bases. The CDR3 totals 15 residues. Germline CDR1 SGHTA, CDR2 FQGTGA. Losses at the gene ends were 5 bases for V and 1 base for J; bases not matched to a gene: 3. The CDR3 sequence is CASSLAGTSYNEQFF. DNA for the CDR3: TGTGCCAGCAGCCTAGCGGGAACGTCCTACAATGAGCAGTTCTTC. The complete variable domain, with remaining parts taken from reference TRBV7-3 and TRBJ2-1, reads GAGVSQTPSNKVTEKGKYVELRCDPISGHTALYWYRQSLGQGPEFLIYFQGTGAADDSGLPNDRFFAVRPEGSVSTLKIQRTERGDSAVYLCASSLAGTSYNEQFFGPGTRLTVL.

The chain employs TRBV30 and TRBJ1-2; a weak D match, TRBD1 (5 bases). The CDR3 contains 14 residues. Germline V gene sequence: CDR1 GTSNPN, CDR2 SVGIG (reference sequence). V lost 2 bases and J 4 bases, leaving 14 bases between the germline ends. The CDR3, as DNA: TGTGCCTGGAGTCGGCAGGGTCCTCTCTATGGCTACACCTTC. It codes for CAWSRQGPLYGYTF.

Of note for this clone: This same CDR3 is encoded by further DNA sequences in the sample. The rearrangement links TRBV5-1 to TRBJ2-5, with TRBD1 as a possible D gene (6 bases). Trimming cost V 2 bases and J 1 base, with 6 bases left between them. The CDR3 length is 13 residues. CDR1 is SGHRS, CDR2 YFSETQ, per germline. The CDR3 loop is CASSLGGQETQYF. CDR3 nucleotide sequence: TGCGCCAGCAGCTTAGGGGGCCAAGAGACCCAGTACTTC.

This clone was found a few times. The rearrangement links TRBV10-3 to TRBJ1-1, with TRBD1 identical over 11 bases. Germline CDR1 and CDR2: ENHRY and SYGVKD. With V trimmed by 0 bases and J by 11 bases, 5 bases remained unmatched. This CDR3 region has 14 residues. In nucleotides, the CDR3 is TGTGCCATCAGTGAGTCGGGACAGGGGGTCTCGGCTTTCTTT. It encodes CAISESGQGVSAFF.

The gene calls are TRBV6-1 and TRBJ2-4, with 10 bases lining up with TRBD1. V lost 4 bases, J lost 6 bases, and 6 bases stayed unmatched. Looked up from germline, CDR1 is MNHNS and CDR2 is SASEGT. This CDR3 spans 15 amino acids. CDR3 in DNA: TGTGCCAGCAGTGCCGGGACAGGGGAAAGAAACATTCAGTACTTC. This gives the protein CASSAGTGERNIQYF.